Listed here is a single T cell receptor beta chain. Its matching antigen is unknown. This entry is derived from a study of shared clonotypes between healthy human individuals. Overall study results and limits: Across a handful of donors, naive CD4 shared roughly 5%, naive CD8 3.5% to 4%, memory CD4 roughly 2.4%, memory CD8 0.4% to 0.5%.

Germline CDR1 reads LNHDA; CDR2 reads SQIVND (reference sequence). There are 14 residues in the CDR3. Between the trimmed V and J ends, which lost 8 bases and 2 bases, there was a span of 12 bases. Assay: immunoSEQ multiplex PCR; the TCRdb copy retains only in-frame clones and omits some. The sample carries under 2.5 million clones, 80% to 95% recorded once. The sequencing input was naive CD4+ T cells from PBMCs. Noted subset: CD45RA+ positively selected. The chain is built from TRBV19 and TRBJ2-2; D uncertain. The TCR comes from a man aged 18 to 35 in good health. Some clones in this sample may be carry-over from other donors' samples. CDR3 in amino acids: CASGRTVNTGELFF. CDR3 in DNA: TGTGCCAGTGGCCGGACCGTAAACACCGGGGAGCTGTTTTTT. Full variable domain (outside the CDR3, taken from reference TRBV19 and TRBJ2-2): DGGITQSPKYLFRKEGQNVTLSCEQNLNHDAMYWYRQDPGQGLRLIYYSQIVNDFQKGDIAEGYSVSREKKESFPLTVTSAQKNPTAFYLCASGRTVNTGELFFGEGSRLTVL.